The clone carrying this TCR beta chain was counted many times. V was trimmed by 2 bases and J by 0 bases, leaving 5 bases between them. The CDR3 extends over 15 amino acids. Germline CDR1 reads SEHNR; CDR2 reads FQNEAQ (reference sequence). This record belongs to a study of early T cells in non-severe SARS-CoV-2 infection. TCRdb used MiXCR to reprocess the 5' RACE reads, holding one entry per CDR3 protein. The repertoire holds approximately 40,000 distinct CDR3 sequences, with about 6.5% as singletons. This sequence was found in an adult who was a healthcare worker with PCR-confirmed SARS-CoV-2 infection or an uninfected control (not recorded which). The J gene is TRBJ2-6, the V gene TRBV7-9, with D unclear. Sequenced here: whole blood, sampled at baseline. The CDR3 DNA is TGTGCCAGCAGCTTAATTGCCTCTGGGGCCAACGTCCTGACTTTC. As protein: CASSLIASGANVLTF.